Below, 30 T cell receptor beta chains from the same sample are listed, as sequenced in a study of blood T cell repertoires in COVID-19. Assay used: immunoSEQ multiplex PCR; TCRdb lists only in-frame clones, some missing. This table has 29,000 or so clones, 92% appearing once. The specimen was peripheral blood. These receptors were collected from a man over 45 with active COVID-19.

The rearrangement joins TRBV5-1 to TRBJ2-7; TRBD2 is a possible D gene (7 bases). V lost 4 bases to trimming and J lost 6 bases, with 14 bases between them. This CDR3 has 13 amino acids. The germline V gene encodes CDR1 SGHRS and CDR2 YFSETQ. The DNA for the CDR3 is TGCGCCAGCAGCCGGGGGCGGGAGACCGAGCAGTACTTC. Protein sequence: CASSRGRETEQYF.

The rearrangement uses TRBV11-2 and TRBJ1-4; D might be TRBD1 (6 bases). This CDR3 is built from 18 residues. V lost 5 bases, J lost 2 bases, and 21 bases lay in between. Germline-derived CDR1 and CDR2 are SGHAT and FQNNGV. CDR3 sequence reads: CASSRRTVLRRTNEKLFF. The CDR3 DNA is TGTGCCAGCAGCCGGCGGACAGTTTTGCGTAGGACTAATGAAAAACTGTTTTTT.

The chain has TRBV7-2 and TRBJ2-3; D remains unclear. The germline V and J ends were trimmed by 2 bases and 2 bases, with 11 bases remaining between them. There are 15 residues in the CDR3. Per the germline V gene, CDR1 is SGHTA and CDR2 is FQGNSA. CDR3 residues: CASSLQVTTTDTQYF. For the CDR3, the DNA is TGTGCCAGCAGCTTACAAGTAACAACCACAGATACGCAGTATTTT.

V gene TRBV9 combines with J gene TRBJ2-7; D gene uncertain. Germline V CDR1 and CDR2: SGDLS, YYNGEE. Between the trimmed V and J ends, which lost 0 bases and 5 bases, there was a span of 12 bases. CDR3 length: 14 amino acids. The CDR3 DNA follows: TGTGCCAGCAGCGTAGCCGGTACGGTCGACGAGCAGTACTTC. Protein sequence: CASSVAGTVDEQYF.

This sequence joins TRBV27 and TRBJ2-2; D not certain. Trimming cost V 3 bases and J 7 bases, with 9 bases left between them. Germline V lookup: CDR1 MNHEY, CDR2 SMNVEV (reference sequence). The CDR3 extends over 13 amino acids. CDR3 sequence (DNA): TGTGCCAGCAGTTTTACCCTACGCGGGGAGCTGTTTTTT. Translating it yields CASSFTLRGELFF.

V is TRBV5-1 and J is TRBJ1-3; TRBD1 matches 10 bases. This CDR3 spans 18 amino acids. In germline, CDR1 is SGHRS, CDR2 YFSETQ. Trimming at V came to 1 base and at J to 0 bases, leaving 7 bases not matched to a gene. The CDR3 nucleotides are TGCGCCAGCAGCTTGATGGGGGGACAGGGGAGCTCTGGAAACACCATATATTTT. Protein sequence: CASSLMGGQGSSGNTIYF. Together with reference TRBV5-1 and TRBJ1-3, the CDR3 gives the full variable domain: KAGVTQTPRYLIKTRGQQVTLSCSPISGHRSVSWYQQTPGQGLQFLFEYFSETQRNKGNFPGRFSGRQFSNSRSEMNVSTLELGDSALYLCASSLMGGQGSSGNTIYFGEGSWLTVV.

The chain couples TRBV3-1 (or the pseudogene TRBV3-2) to TRBJ1-2, with D perhaps matching TRBD1 (5 bases). Between the trimmed V and J ends, which lost 0 bases and 5 bases, there was a span of 28 bases. The V gene's germline CDR1 is LGHDT and CDR2 YNNKEL (reference sequence). The CDR3 is 20 amino acids. CDR3 residues: CASSQDSTETANYGRYGYTF. As DNA, the CDR3 is TGTGCCAGCAGCCAAGATTCGACCGAGACAGCGAATTATGGGCGTTATGGCTACACCTTC.

The genes are TRBV15 and TRBJ2-3; 11 positions agree with TRBD1. V shed 7 bases, J shed 4 bases, and the junction held 4 bases outside the gene matches. Germline loops: CDR1 LNHNV, CDR2 YYDKDF (reference sequence). The CDR3 runs to 14 residues. This CDR3 reads CATKGQGAADTQYF. The CDR3 nucleotides read TGTGCCACCAAAGGACAGGGGGCAGCAGATACGCAGTATTTT.

V gene TRBV14 combines with J gene TRBJ2-3, with 9 bases identical to TRBD2. In germline, CDR1 is SGHDN, CDR2 FVKESK. The ends lost 2 bases at V and 1 base at J; junction bases unmatched: 4. This CDR3 region has 16 residues. DNA of the CDR3: TGTGCCAGCAGCCAAAAGGCTAGCGGGGGCACAGATACGCAGTATTTT. It codes for CASSQKASGGTDTQYF.

The chain couples TRBV19 to TRBJ1-1; D might be TRBD1 (5 bases). The V end was cut by 3 bases, the J end by 3 bases, with 11 bases between. Germline V gene data show CDR1 as LNHDA and CDR2 as SQIVND (reference sequence). The CDR3 consists of 14 residues. This chain's CDR3 is CASSMQQGYTEAFF. In DNA form, the CDR3 reads TGTGCCAGTAGTATGCAGCAGGGTTACACTGAAGCTTTCTTT.

The CDR3 region is CASSGPRGAGYTF. CDR3 DNA sequence: TGTGCCAGCAGCGGCCCCAGGGGGGCCGGCTACACCTTC. The chain is built from TRBV9 and TRBJ1-2; 7 bases fit TRBD1. The CDR3 is 13 residues long. Germline CDR1 reads SGDLS; CDR2 reads YYNGEE. Trimming cost V 3 bases and J 8 bases; bases outside gene matches: 7.

J is TRBJ2-1 and V is TRBV18, with a tentative D call TRBD2 (5 bases). CDR1 is KGHSH and CDR2 is LQKENI in the germline V gene. The CDR3 sequence is 12 residues long. The ends were cut back, 5 bases at V and 8 bases at J, with 10 bases in the middle. For the CDR3, the DNA is TGTGCCAGCTCAAATCTGCGGGATGAGCAGTTCTTC. Amino acid sequence: CASSNLRDEQFF. Full variable domain (remainder filled in from reference TRBV18 and TRBJ2-1): NAGVMQNPRHLVRRRGQEARLRCSPMKGHSHVYWYRQLPEEGLKFMVYLQKENIIDESGMPKERFSAEFPKEGPSILRIQQVVRGDSAAYFCASSNLRDEQFFGPGTRLTVL.

This chain joins TRBV6-2 or TRBV6-3 and TRBJ2-3; 9 bases match TRBD2. V lost 2 bases, J lost 6 bases, and 6 bases stayed unmatched. CDR1 MNHEY and CDR2 SVGEGT come from the germline V gene. The CDR3 extends over 15 amino acids. This CDR3 reads CASSYRREGRDTQYF. The CDR3 DNA reads TGTGCCAGCAGTTACCGGCGGGAGGGGCGCGATACGCAGTATTTT.

The chain employs TRBV5-6 and TRBJ2-3, with 9 bases lining up with TRBD2. The CDR3 length is 17 residues. Trimming removed 1 base from V and 1 base from J; junction bases left unmatched: 7. Germline assignment: CDR1 SGHDT and CDR2 YYEEEE. Here the CDR3 reads CASSLKGTSRRTDTQYF. Written as DNA, the CDR3 is TGTGCCAGCAGCTTGAAGGGGACTAGCAGACGCACAGATACGCAGTATTTT.

The rearrangement joins TRBV30 to TRBJ2-3; perhaps TRBD2 as D (5 bases). Trimming removed 2 bases from V and 5 bases from J, with 11 bases in between. CDR3 length equals 13 residues. The germline V gene has CDR1 GTSNPN and CDR2 SVGIG (reference sequence). The CDR3 is CAWSRESRDTQYF. In DNA form, the CDR3 reads TGTGCCTGGAGTCGGGAATCGAGAGATACGCAGTATTTT.

The chain links TRBV10-3 to TRBJ1-2; unclear D gene. The V end was cut by 5 bases, the J end by 1 base, with 8 bases between. This CDR3 is built from 13 residues. Germline loops: CDR1 ENHRY, CDR2 SYGVKD. CDR3 protein: CAISSGSNYGYTF. The CDR3 DNA is TGTGCCATCAGTTCCGGGAGTAACTATGGCTACACCTTC.

The rearrangement links TRBV25-1 to TRBJ2-3; unclear D gene. V was trimmed by 8 bases and J by 1 base, leaving 10 bases between them. The CDR3 has 13 amino acids. The germline gives CDR1 MGHDK, CDR2 SYGVNS. The CDR3 DNA is TGTGCCAGCCTGAGCTATGGCACAGATACGCAGTATTTT. Translating gives CASLSYGTDTQYF.

The chain is built from TRBV11-3 and TRBJ2-7; 9 nucleotides match TRBD2. The V gene's germline CDR1 is SGHNT and CDR2 YENEEA. The CDR3 is made up of 15 amino acids. V trimming: 8 bases; J trimming: 1 base; junction bases outside the gene matches: 9. Written as DNA, the CDR3 is TGTGCCAGCTCCCGAAGCCTAGCGGGGTCCTACGAGCAGTACTTC. This translates into CASSRSLAGSYEQYF.

The J gene is TRBJ1-2, the V gene TRBV28; TRBD1 is a possible D gene (6 bases). The CDR3 has 14 amino acids. In germline, CDR1 is MDHEN, CDR2 SYDVKM. With 4 bases removed from V and 2 bases from J, the gap between germline ends came to 11 bases. Written as DNA, the CDR3 is TGTGCCAGCAGTTCTCAAGACAGGAACTATGGCTACACCTTC. Translation: CASSSQDRNYGYTF.

V gene TRBV2 combines with J gene TRBJ1-3, with D uncertain. The V end lost 4 bases, the J end lost 4 bases, and 8 bases lay between the germline ends. This CDR3 has 13 amino acids. Per germline, CDR1 SNHLY and CDR2 FYNNEI. As DNA, the CDR3 is TGTGCCAGCAGTGGAGGGTACGGAAACACCATATATTTT. It codes for CASSGGYGNTIYF.

The J gene is TRBJ1-5, the V gene TRBV19; 7 positions match TRBD1. V shed 9 bases and J 2 bases; nucleotides not matched to a gene: 10. This CDR3 is built from 15 residues. Germline V gives CDR1 LNHDA, CDR2 SQIVND (reference sequence). The CDR3 loop is CASRLDREGNQPQHF. DNA of the CDR3: TGTGCCAGCCGACTTGACAGGGAAGGCAATCAGCCCCAGCATTTT.

This sequence joins TRBV5-8 and TRBJ2-7; no definite D call. Per germline, CDR1 SGHTS and CDR2 YDEGEE. Trimming took 0 bases from V and 4 from J, leaving 11 bases between them. This CDR3 is 14 amino acids long. As DNA, the CDR3 is TGTGCCAGCAGCTTGGGGCAGGCCCCATACGAGCAGTACTTC. This translates into CASSLGQAPYEQYF.

The gene calls are TRBV5-8 and TRBJ2-2; 8 nucleotides line up with TRBD2. The CDR3 contains 15 residues. Germline-derived CDR1 and CDR2 are SGHTS and YDEGEE. The trim removed 2 bases at V and 7 bases at J, leaving 7 bases unmatched. This chain's CDR3 is CASSLIAGGFGELFF. The CDR3 coding sequence is TGTGCCAGCAGCTTAATTGCGGGAGGCTTCGGGGAGCTGTTTTTT. Drawing the rest from reference TRBV5-8 and TRBJ2-2, the complete variable domain is EAGVTQSPTHLIKTRGQQATLRCSPISGHTSVYWYQQALGLGLQFLLWYDEGEERNRGNFPPRFSGRQFPNYSSELNVNALELEDSALYLCASSLIAGGFGELFFGEGSRLTVL.

This chain links TRBV3-1 (or the pseudogene TRBV3-2) with TRBJ1-2, with TRBD1 matching over 7 bases. The CDR3 sequence is 13 residues long. Germline trimming cut 2 bases from V and 6 bases from J; bases unmatched to any gene: 3. Germline loops: CDR1 LGHDT, CDR2 YNNKEL (reference sequence). The CDR3 sequence is CASSQSRGNGYTF. The DNA for the CDR3 is TGTGCCAGCAGCCAAAGCAGGGGGAATGGCTACACCTTC.

V and J are TRBV4-1 and TRBJ1-5, with a possible D match to TRBD1 (5 bases). Germline V gene lookup returns CDR1 MGHRA and CDR2 YSYEKL. The CDR3 spans 17 residues. Trimming pared 0 bases from V and 3 bases from J, leaving 15 bases between. CDR3 protein: CASSQEGQGLNNQPQHF. The DNA of the CDR3 is TGCGCCAGCAGCCAAGAGGGGCAGGGATTGAACAATCAGCCCCAGCATTTT.

This chain connects TRBV7-2 to TRBJ1-2; unclear D gene. Trimming removed 5 bases from V and 0 bases from J, with 13 bases in between. The CDR3 has 15 residues. Germline V gene data show CDR1 as SGHTA and CDR2 as FQGNSA. Written as DNA, the CDR3 is TGTGCCAGCAGCCTAGGGAGACCGACTAACTATGGCTACACCTTC. It specifies CASSLGRPTNYGYTF. Full variable domain (missing parts from reference TRBV7-2 and TRBJ1-2): GAGVSQSPSNKVTEKGKDVELRCDPISGHTALYWYRQSLGQGLEFLIYFQGNSAPDKSGLPSDRFSAERTGGSVSTLTIQRTQQEDSAVYLCASSLGRPTNYGYTFGSGTRLTVV.

The chain couples TRBV7-2 to TRBJ1-2; D is ambiguous. V gave up 3 bases and J gave up 4 bases, with 12 bases separating them. Germline CDR1 reads SGHTA; CDR2 reads FQGNSA. The CDR3 has 14 residues. The CDR3 nucleotides read TGTGCCAGCAGCTTCGTTGCCAGATCCTATGGCTACACCTTC. This sequence encodes CASSFVARSYGYTF.

The V call is TRBV4-1, the J call TRBJ2-5; possible D gene TRBD1, 6 bases. The V end was cut by 5 bases, the J end by 4 bases, with 14 bases between. Per germline, CDR1 MGHRA and CDR2 YSYEKL. The CDR3 covers 14 residues. DNA for the CDR3: TGCGCCAGCAGCTTAGGACAGAGGGGAGAGACCCAGTACTTC. It is translated as CASSLGQRGETQYF.

The chain links TRBV5-1 to TRBJ2-7; 12 bases agree with TRBD2. The germline CDR1 and CDR2 sequences are SGHRS and YFSETQ. Trimming took 5 bases from V and 2 from J; bases not matched to a gene: 20. The CDR3 is 20 amino acids. CDR3 coding DNA: TGCGCCAGCAGTCGTTCGGCCGGGGCTAGCGGGGGGGCCCTCGCCTACGAGCAGTACTTC. This sequence encodes CASSRSAGASGGALAYEQYF.

The rearrangement joins TRBV19 to TRBJ2-7; 11 bases are shared with TRBD1. Germline-derived CDR1 and CDR2 are LNHDA and SQIVND (reference sequence). The CDR3 length is 15 residues. V lost 2 bases to trimming and J lost 3 bases; unmatched junction nucleotides: 3. CDR3 coding DNA: TGTGCCAGTAGTATAATGGGGACAGGGGGCTACGAGCAGTACTTC. The encoded protein is CASSIMGTGGYEQYF.